This TCR beta chain was recovered during a study of control samples from healthy donors and cancer patients (dated by TCRdb to the early 2020s). This clone was picked up one time. It lacks a known antigen. No per-base quality is available; no much larger clone lies one base away. The cysteine opens and the phenylalanine closes a CDR3 of 16 amino acids. Only the CDR3 portion is preserved as DNA: 48 bases, with reading frame beginning at the first base. CDR1 and CDR2 were assigned from the germline V gene as MNHNS and SASEGT. The germline ends are 17 bases apart after V is trimmed by 1 base and J by 7 bases. Libraries were built with the immunoSEQ multiplex PCR assay. TCRdb holds this immuneACCESS table with in-frame rearrangements only. Some clones are missing; in checked studies, unresolved V genes explain under half, and the rest has no known cause. This sample holds about 94,000 clones; 90% were observed only once. In total, the top ten clones hold less than 4.5% of the sample.

Sequenced sample: blood. The chain is assembled from TRBV6-1 and TRBJ1-5; a tentative D match to TRBD1 spans 5 bases. This receptor was obtained from a woman between 18 and 29 years old in good health. The DNA sequence is TGTGCCAGCAGTGAAGTTCCGGGGACCTCCGTACAGCCCCAGCATTTT. This translates into CASSEVPGTSVQPQHF.